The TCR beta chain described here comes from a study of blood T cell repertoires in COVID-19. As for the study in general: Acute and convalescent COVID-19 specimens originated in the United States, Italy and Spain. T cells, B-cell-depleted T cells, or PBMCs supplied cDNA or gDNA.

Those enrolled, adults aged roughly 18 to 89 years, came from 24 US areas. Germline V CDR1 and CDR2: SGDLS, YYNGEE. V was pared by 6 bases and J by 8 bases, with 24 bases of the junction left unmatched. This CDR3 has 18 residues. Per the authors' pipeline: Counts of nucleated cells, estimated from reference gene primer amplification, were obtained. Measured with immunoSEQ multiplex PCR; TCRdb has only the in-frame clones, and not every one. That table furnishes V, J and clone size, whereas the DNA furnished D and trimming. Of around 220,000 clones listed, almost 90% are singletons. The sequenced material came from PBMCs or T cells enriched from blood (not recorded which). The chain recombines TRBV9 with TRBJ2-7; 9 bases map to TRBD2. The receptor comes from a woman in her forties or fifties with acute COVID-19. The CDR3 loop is CASILPPGLATLQTKQYF. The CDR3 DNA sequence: TGTGCCAGCATCCTACCCCCCGGACTAGCGACACTCCAAACCAAGCAGTACTTC.